This is a list of T cell receptor beta chains from one sample in a study of T cells in Graves' hyperthyroidism and ophthalmopathy. TCRdb used MiXCR to reprocess the multiplex PCR reads, holding one entry per CDR3 protein. In the table there are around 520,000 distinct CDR3 sequences, roughly a quarter of which are singletons. The sequenced sample consisted of blood. These receptors were obtained from a woman aged 25-40 years with Graves' ophthalmopathy. The conserved cysteine and the conserved F or W are not part of the CDR3 here. Each record gives: J gene, CDR3 length, V gene, CDR3 protein.

>TRBJ1-6|13|TRBV7-2
ASSLEWSYNSPLH
>TRBJ2-7|11|TRBV30
AWSVGRSYEQY
>TRBJ1-1|11|TRBV10-3
AKRQGMNTEAF
>TRBJ1-2|12|TRBV10-3
AITPGGGDYGYT
>TRBJ2-5|13|TRBV20-1
SAWPDSLYQETQY
>TRBJ2-5|14|TRBV11-2
ASSLVGLMNRGTQY
>TRBJ2-7|9|TRBV6-2/TRBV6-3
ASSYIDEQY
>TRBJ2-5|14|TRBV7-2
ASTPYRDPLHETQY
>TRBJ1-2|13|TRBV19
ASKVSPALSYGYT
>TRBJ1-1|15|TRBV27
ASSLSAQGMINTEAF
>TRBJ1-2|13|TRBV2
ASSFQEGGDYGYT
>TRBJ1-3|13|TRBV12-3/TRBV12-4
ASSLDGISGNTIY
>TRBJ2-7|12|TRBV20-1
SARSTQGSWEQY
>TRBJ1-1|10|TRBV12-5
ASGFGQLEAF
>TRBJ2-7|13|TRBV5-1
ASSLYGGGAYEQY
>TRBJ1-1|10|TRBV3-1
ASSQERRGAF
>TRBJ2-2|12|TRBV12-3/TRBV12-4
ASRPGLAGGELF
>TRBJ2-7|10|TRBV6-2/TRBV6-3
AGSLEDYEQY
>TRBJ2-5|11|TRBV29-1
SVDQNTGETQY
>TRBJ1-2|16|TRBV11-2
ASSSLRDGARANYGYT
>TRBJ1-5|12|TRBV12-3/TRBV12-4
ASTRDRMDQPQH
>TRBJ2-5|12|TRBV14
ASSQEELQETQY
>TRBJ1-2|14|TRBV6-2/TRBV6-3
ASSPPGTGSNYGYT
>TRBJ2-7|11|TRBV27
ASSLQGAHEQY
>TRBJ2-7|13|TRBV6-5
ASSYPRDSSYEQY
>TRBJ1-5|13|TRBV6-1
ASSAGANSNQPQH
>TRBJ1-1|12|TRBV27
ASRVSRGQAEAF
>TRBJ1-1|12|TRBV3-1
ASSQEGWSTEAF
>TRBJ2-7|13|TRBV30
AWNTGQGRTYEQY
>TRBJ1-2|15|TRBV6-1
ASSDRPGQLSNYGYT
>TRBJ2-5|14|TRBV7-2
ASSSRRQGYQETQY
>TRBJ2-7|10|TRBV14
ASSPTNYEQY
>TRBJ1-2|11|TRBV29-1
SVEGTVNYGYT
>TRBJ1-1|13|TRBV24-1
ATSDSRQGDTEAF
>TRBJ2-5|15|TRBV27
ASSLLGLAGVQETKY
>TRBJ1-5|13|TRBV6-1
ASSESLAAHQPQH
>TRBJ1-1|12|TRBV28
ASRDSPLNTEAF
>TRBJ1-2|9|TRBV20-1
SASFNDGYT
>TRBJ1-1|13|TRBV7-2
ASSFLRVWDTEAF
>TRBJ2-7|13|TRBV19
ASSPGTGFPHEQY
>TRBJ2-2|17|TRBV28
ASSSRLAETSSHGGELF
>TRBJ2-2|13|TRBV6-1
ASSEVGANTGELF
>TRBJ1-2|12|TRBV5-1
ASSPHRGGYGYT
>TRBJ1-1|12|TRBV20-1
SARRTTMNTEAF
>TRBJ2-4|14|TRBV30
ASAPLGRQSKNIQY
>TRBJ1-1|13|TRBV29-1
SAGGSGRLNTEAF
>TRBJ2-5|9|TRBV28
ASRLRETQY
>TRBJ2-5|13|TRBV6-5
ASRYTRGRGETQY
>TRBJ2-7|14|TRBV18
ASSPPSGGISYEQY